Given below is one T cell receptor (beta chain) in context. These data belong to a study of breast tumors, draining lymph nodes, adjacent tissues. TCRdb reanalysed the multiplex PCR reads using MiXCR and keeps one entry per CDR3 protein. This table holds some 15,000 distinct CDR3 sequences, around 70% found once. The CDR3 sequence is 17 residues long. CDR1 and CDR2 (germline): MNHNS, SASEGT. V lost 3 bases to trimming and J lost 4 bases; unmatched junction nucleotides: 13. Sample: tumor-adjacent breast tissue. The chain employs TRBV6-1 and TRBJ2-5; 8 bases agree with TRBD2. The TCR was taken from a female donor with breast cancer. Some clones in this sample may be carry-over from other donors' samples. The CDR3 DNA follows: TGTGCCAGCAGTGAGGGGGGGTTAGCGGGAAGGCGAGAGACCCAGTACTTC. This sequence encodes CASSEGGLAGRRETQYF.